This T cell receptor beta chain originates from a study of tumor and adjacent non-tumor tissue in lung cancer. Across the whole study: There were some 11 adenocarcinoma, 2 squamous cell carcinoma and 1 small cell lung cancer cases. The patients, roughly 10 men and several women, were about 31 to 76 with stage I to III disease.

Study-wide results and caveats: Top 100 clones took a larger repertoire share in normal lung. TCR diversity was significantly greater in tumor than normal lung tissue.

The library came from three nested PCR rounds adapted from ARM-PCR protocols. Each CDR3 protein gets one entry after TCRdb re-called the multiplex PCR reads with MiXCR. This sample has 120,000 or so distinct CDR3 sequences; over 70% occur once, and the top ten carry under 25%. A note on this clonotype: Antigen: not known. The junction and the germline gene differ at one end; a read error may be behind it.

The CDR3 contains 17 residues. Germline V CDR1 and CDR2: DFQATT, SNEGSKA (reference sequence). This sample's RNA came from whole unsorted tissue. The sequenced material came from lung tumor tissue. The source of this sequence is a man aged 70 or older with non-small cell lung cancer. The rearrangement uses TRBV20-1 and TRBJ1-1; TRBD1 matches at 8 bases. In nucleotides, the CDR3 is TGCACTGCTAGAGATGGCGAGACAGGGGACTCGAATACTGAAGCTTTCTTT. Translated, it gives CTARDGETGDSNTEAFF.